The 27 T cell receptor beta chains below come from one sample, sequenced in a study of beta chain features in type 1 diabetes. Expressed TCRB transcripts were sequenced after all isolated RNA was converted to cDNA. TCRdb keeps only in-frame clones here, not all; method: immunoSEQ multiplex PCR. Among under 550,000 clones listed, around 10% were seen once. The sequencing sample was made of naive CD4+ T cells from blood. These TCRs come from a woman under 30 in good health.

The V gene is TRBV7-9, the J gene TRBJ1-1; possible D gene TRBD1, 6 bases. Germline loops: CDR1 SEHNR, CDR2 FQNEAQ (reference sequence). Trimming pared 3 bases from V and 11 bases from J, leaving 13 bases between. The CDR3 runs 12 residues. The CDR3, as DNA: TGTGCCAGCAGCTTCACCAGCCAGGGGGCTTTCTTT. Amino acid sequence: CASSFTSQGAFF. Supplemented by reference TRBV7-9 and TRBJ1-1, the full variable domain reads DTGVSQNPRHKITKRGQNVTFRCDPISEHNRLYWYRQTLGQGPEFLTYFQNEAQLEKSRLLSDRFSAERPKGSFSTLEIQRTEQGDSAMYLCASSFTSQGAFFGQGTRLTVV.

The rearrangement uses TRBV5-1 and TRBJ1-1; D gene uncertain. Germline V gene sequence: CDR1 SGHRS, CDR2 YFSETQ. The V gene lost 2 bases and the J gene lost 1 base, with 15 bases spanning the gap. The CDR3 is made up of 16 amino acids. CDR3 region: CASSFTAGRKNTEAFF. The CDR3 bases are TGCGCCAGCAGCTTTACCGCAGGACGGAAGAACACTGAAGCTTTCTTT. Looking up the rest from reference TRBV5-1 and TRBJ1-1 gives the full variable domain: KAGVTQTPRYLIKTRGQQVTLSCSPISGHRSVSWYQQTPGQGLQFLFEYFSETQRNKGNFPGRFSGRQFSNSRSEMNVSTLELGDSALYLCASSFTAGRKNTEAFFGQGTRLTVV.

The chain employs TRBV29-1 and TRBJ2-4; D perhaps matches TRBD1 (7 bases). Germline assignment: CDR1 SQVTM and CDR2 ANQGSEA. The V and J ends lost 3 bases and 1 base respectively, with 16 bases between them. This CDR3 contains 16 residues. CDR3 amino acids: CSVEGSPGGAKNIQYF. The CDR3 region has the DNA TGCAGCGTTGAGGGCTCCCCAGGGGGGGCCAAAAACATTCAGTACTTC.

V gene TRBV5-1 combines with J gene TRBJ1-4; D remains unclear. CDR1 SGHRS and CDR2 YFSETQ come from the germline V gene. The length of the CDR3 is 15 residues. V lost 3 bases to trimming and J lost 7 bases, with 16 bases between them. CDR3 amino acids: CASSSPEGASEKLFF. DNA for the CDR3: TGCGCCAGCAGCTCGCCCGAGGGCGCGAGTGAAAAACTGTTTTTT.

This clone was seen only a few times. The chain employs TRBV29-1 and TRBJ1-3; D uncertain. This CDR3 comprises 13 residues. V was shortened by 7 bases and J by 2 bases, with 12 bases between the two germline ends. In germline, CDR1 is SQVTM, CDR2 ANQGSEA. For the CDR3, the DNA is TGCAGCGCTAATACGGACGCTGGAAACACCATATATTTT. Encoded protein: CSANTDAGNTIYF.

This clone came up a few times. The chain joins TRBV7-2 to TRBJ2-1, with D unclear. Per germline, CDR1 SGHTA and CDR2 FQGNSA. V was clipped by 8 bases and J by 9 bases, with 5 bases between them. This CDR3 is built from 9 residues. CDR3 loop: CASGFEQFF. Here the CDR3 DNA reads TGTGCCAGCGGTTTTGAGCAGTTCTTC.

J is TRBJ2-5 and V is TRBV29-1; a possible D gene is TRBD1 (6 bases). Trimming cost V 3 bases and J 3 bases, with 8 bases left between them. In germline, CDR1 is SQVTM, CDR2 ANQGSEA. This CDR3 has 12 residues. For the CDR3, the DNA is TGCAGCGTTGAGGGGGCGGAAGAGACCCAGTACTTC. As protein: CSVEGAEETQYF. Based on the CDR3 plus reference TRBV29-1 and TRBJ2-5, the full variable domain is SAVISQKPSRDICQRGTSLTIQCQVDSQVTMMFWYRQQPGQSLTLIATANQGSEATYESGFVIDKFPISRPNLTFSTLTVSNMSPEDSSIYLCSVEGAEETQYFGPGTRLLVL.

This chain links TRBV4-1 with TRBJ2-5; 8 nucleotides match TRBD2. Germline CDR1 and CDR2: MGHRA and YSYEKL. Germline trimming cut 2 bases from V and 5 bases from J; bases unmatched to any gene: 7. The CDR3 is made up of 15 amino acids. The CDR3 here is CASSQIGLAGETQYF. For the CDR3, the DNA is TGCGCCAGCAGCCAAATTGGACTAGCAGGGGAGACCCAGTACTTC.

There are a few counts of this clone. The V call is TRBV7-9, the J call TRBJ2-5, with a tentative D call TRBD1 (6 bases). The germline gives CDR1 SEHNR, CDR2 FQNEAQ (reference sequence). V dropped 0 bases and J dropped 2 bases, with 10 bases sitting between them. The CDR3 extends over 15 amino acids. DNA for the CDR3: TGTGCCAGCAGCTTAGCTTTGGACAGACAAGAGACCCAGTACTTC. Translating gives CASSLALDRQETQYF.

The rearrangement uses TRBV5-1 and TRBJ2-5; perhaps TRBD1 as D (6 bases). Trimming cost V 5 bases and J 5 bases, with 13 bases left between them. This CDR3 contains 13 residues. The germline CDR1 and CDR2 sequences are SGHRS and YFSETQ. The CDR3 DNA reads TGCGCCAGCAGAAAACAGGGTGCGGAGACCCAGTACTTC. It translates to CASRKQGAETQYF.

The chain joins TRBV9 to TRBJ1-1; D not resolved. The CDR3 is 17 residues long. Germline CDR1 reads SGDLS; CDR2 reads YYNGEE. Trimming removed 4 bases from V and 3 bases from J, with 22 bases in between. This CDR3 reads CASSTTGRKPQYTEAFF. CDR3 DNA sequence: TGTGCCAGCAGCACCACCGGACGGAAACCCCAGTACACTGAAGCTTTCTTT.

The chain recombines TRBV7-8 with TRBJ2-1; D not certain. The germline V gene has CDR1 SGHVS and CDR2 FQNEAQ. This CDR3 is built from 12 residues. V was shortened by 1 base and J by 15 bases, with 13 bases between the two germline ends. The CDR3 nucleotides read TGTGCCAGCAGCTTAGGGCTAGAAGGGCCGTTCTTC. Amino acids: CASSLGLEGPFF.

The chain couples TRBV4-1 to TRBJ1-1; 9 nucleotides align to TRBD1. CDR1 and CDR2 (germline): MGHRA, YSYEKL. CDR3 size: 15 residues. The V segment lost 3 bases and the J segment 5 bases; nucleotides outside the gene matches: 7. The CDR3 loop reads CASSHGGTGRTEAFF. The CDR3 DNA reads as TGCGCCAGCAGCCATGGTGGGACAGGGAGGACTGAAGCTTTCTTT.

This clone was observed a few times. The CDR3 bases are TGTGCCAGTGAGTCGCAAAAAAGCTACGAGCAGTACTTC. Translated, it gives CASESQKSYEQYF. The chain has TRBV19 and TRBJ2-7; D remains unclear. The germline gives CDR1 LNHDA, CDR2 SQIVND (reference sequence). V was cut by 8 bases and J by 3 bases, with 14 bases left in between. This CDR3 contains 13 residues. The full variable domain, in which reference TRBV19 and TRBJ2-7 provide the parts outside the CDR3, is DGGITQSPKYLFRKEGQNVTLSCEQNLNHDAMYWYRQDPGQGLRLIYYSQIVNDFQKGDIAEGYSVSREKKESFPLTVTSAQKNPTAFYLCASESQKSYEQYFGPGTRLTVT.

There are a few counts of this clone. The V and J genes are TRBV19 and TRBJ1-1; unclear D gene. The V gene lost 4 bases and the J gene lost 3 bases, with 9 bases spanning the gap. The CDR3 consists of 13 residues. CDR1 is LNHDA, CDR2 SQIVND, per germline (reference sequence). CDR3 protein: CASSKGSYTEAFF. Written as DNA, the CDR3 is TGTGCCAGTAGTAAGGGTAGTTACACTGAAGCTTTCTTT.

This clone occurred a few times. The CDR3: CASSEDGHYGYTF. The CDR3 region has the DNA TGTGCCAGCTCGGAGGACGGCCACTATGGCTACACCTTC. The chain joins TRBV18 to TRBJ1-2; the D is unclear. The germline gives CDR1 KGHSH, CDR2 LQKENI. Trimming took off 6 bases at V and 3 bases at J, with 11 bases between the two ends. The CDR3 loop spans 13 amino acids.

The CDR3 sequence: CASSLIRQHYTF. The CDR3 DNA is TGTGCCAGCAGCTTAATTAGACAGCACTACACCTTC. The chain uses TRBV7-2 and TRBJ1-2; perhaps TRBD1 as D (5 bases). Germline CDR1 SGHTA, CDR2 FQGNSA. This CDR3 contains 12 residues. V was shortened by 2 bases and J by 10 bases, with 11 bases between the two germline ends.

The J gene is TRBJ2-3, the V gene TRBV4-3; 7 nucleotides line up with TRBD1. Germline V gene sequence: CDR1 LGHNA, CDR2 YSLEER. Trimming at V came to 1 base and at J to 4 bases, leaving 5 bases not matched to a gene. This CDR3 region has 15 residues. CDR3 protein: CASSQGMTGPDTQYF. CDR3 coding DNA: TGCGCCAGCAGCCAAGGGATGACAGGGCCAGATACGCAGTATTTT.

The chain combines TRBV7-2 with TRBJ2-5; 12 positions match TRBD2. V lost 6 bases, J lost 6 bases, and 5 bases stayed unmatched. The CDR3 has 14 amino acids. In germline, CDR1 is SGHTA, CDR2 FQGNSA. The CDR3 here is CASRTSGGPQTQYF. The CDR3 bases are TGTGCCAGCAGAACTAGCGGGGGGCCCCAGACCCAGTACTTC.

As regards this clone: Other DNA sequences in this sample translate to the same CDR3. The rearrangement joins TRBV9 to TRBJ1-2; D is unclear. V was clipped by 0 bases and J by 2 bases, with 5 bases between them. The CDR3 runs 13 residues. Germline V gives CDR1 SGDLS, CDR2 YYNGEE. The CDR3 DNA follows: TGTGCCAGCAGCGTAGACCCGAACTATGGCTACACCTTC. Translation gives CASSVDPNYGYTF.

The chain couples TRBV30 to TRBJ1-2; TRBD1 matches 8 bases. The CDR3 extends over 13 amino acids. J was trimmed by 3 bases and V by 6 bases; bases with no gene match: 6. CDR1 GTSNPN and CDR2 SVGIG come from the germline V gene (reference sequence). The CDR3 is CACGQGADYGYTF. CDR3 DNA sequence: TGTGCCTGCGGCCAGGGGGCGGACTATGGCTACACCTTC.

This clone was detected a few times. The J gene is TRBJ2-1, the V gene TRBV5-1; TRBD2 matches 10 bases. Germline V gene data show CDR1 as SGHRS and CDR2 as YFSETQ. V shed 5 bases and J 3 bases; nucleotides not matched to a gene: 5. The CDR3 runs 15 residues. The CDR3 DNA sequence: TGCGCCAGCAGGCAAACTAGCGGGGACTACAATGAGCAGTTCTTC. It yields the protein CASRQTSGDYNEQFF.

The genes are TRBV5-1 and TRBJ2-5; the match to TRBD1 covers 7 bases. Germline CDR1 SGHRS, CDR2 YFSETQ. V gave up 4 bases and J gave up 3 bases; unmatched junction bases: 6. The CDR3 runs 14 residues. This chain's CDR3 is CASSVAGTEETQYF. CDR3 bases: TGCGCCAGCAGCGTCGCCGGGACAGAAGAGACCCAGTACTTC.

This sequence joins TRBV7-2 and TRBJ2-6; the D is unclear. V dropped 5 bases and J dropped 1 base, with 6 bases sitting between them. The CDR3 loop spans 14 amino acids. CDR1 is SGHTA, CDR2 FQGNSA, per germline. This CDR3 reads CASSMWSGANVLTF. CDR3 DNA: TGTGCCAGCAGCATGTGGTCTGGGGCCAACGTCCTGACTTTC.

This clone was seen only a few times. The sample holds other DNA sequences that translate to the same CDR3. The chain employs TRBV9 and TRBJ2-1, with D tentatively TRBD1 (5 bases). V shed 2 bases and J shed 5 bases, with 11 bases lying between them. The germline gives CDR1 SGDLS, CDR2 YYNGEE. This CDR3 is built from 14 residues. CDR3 region: CASSVVGANNEQFF. CDR3 sequence (DNA): TGTGCCAGCAGCGTGGTAGGGGCTAACAATGAGCAGTTCTTC.

This clone was seen only a few times. The chain links TRBV9 to TRBJ1-1; 7 bases agree with TRBD1. The CDR3 runs to 15 residues. The V gene's germline CDR1 is SGDLS and CDR2 YYNGEE. The V segment lost 0 bases and the J segment 0 bases; nucleotides outside the gene matches: 2. The CDR3 coding sequence is TGTGCCAGCAGCGTAGCGGGACAGATGAACACTGAAGCTTTCTTT. Translated, it gives CASSVAGQMNTEAFF.

The chain couples TRBV9 to TRBJ1-3; no clear D. Trimming left V 4 bases short and J 0 bases short, with 8 bases between. CDR1 is SGDLS and CDR2 is YYNGEE in the germline V gene. The CDR3 is made up of 14 amino acids. The CDR3 DNA sequence: TGTGCCAGCAGCAGGCCCAGCTCTGGAAACACCATATATTTT. It is translated as CASSRPSSGNTIYF.